This record looks at one T cell receptor beta chain sequence and its context. Molecular barcoding with unique molecular identifiers was used for the TCRbeta library. TCRdb itself ran the PCR reads through MiXCR, one entry per CDR3 protein. This sample has under 350,000 distinct CDR3 sequences, with more than 9% found just once. These data belong to a study of T-cell reconstitution after alpha-beta-depleted transplantation in children. Trimming cost V 5 bases and J 2 bases, with 15 bases left between them. Per germline, CDR1 LGHDT and CDR2 YNNKEL (reference sequence). The CDR3 totals 15 residues. The receptor's source is a human donor who donated a stem cell graft to a child with SCID. V is TRBV3-1 and J is TRBJ2-5; tentative D call: TRBD1 (5 bases). The material sequenced was PBMCs from the stem cell graft donor, taken from the stem cell graft. CDR3 nucleotide sequence: TGTGCCAGCAGCGGAATGCAGGGCGTACAAGAGACCCAGTACTTC. Amino acid sequence: CASSGMQGVQETQYF.